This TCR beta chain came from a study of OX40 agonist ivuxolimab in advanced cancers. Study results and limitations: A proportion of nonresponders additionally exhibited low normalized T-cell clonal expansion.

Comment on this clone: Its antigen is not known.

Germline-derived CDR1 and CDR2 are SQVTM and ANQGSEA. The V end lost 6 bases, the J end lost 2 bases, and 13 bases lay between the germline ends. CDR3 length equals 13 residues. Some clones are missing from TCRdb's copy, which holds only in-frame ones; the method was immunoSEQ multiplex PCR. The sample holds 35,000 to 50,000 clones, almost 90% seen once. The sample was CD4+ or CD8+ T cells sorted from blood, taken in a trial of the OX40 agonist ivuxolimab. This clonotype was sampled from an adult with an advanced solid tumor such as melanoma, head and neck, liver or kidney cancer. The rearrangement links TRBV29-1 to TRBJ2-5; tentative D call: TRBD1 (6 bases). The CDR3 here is CSVNRVGQETQYF. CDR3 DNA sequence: TGCAGCGTAAACAGGGTGGGGCAAGAGACCCAGTACTTC.